The 10 T cell receptor beta chains below come from one sample, sequenced in a study of CD8 T cells in ankylosing spondylitis. One entry per CDR3 protein, called by TCRdb with MiXCR from the 5' RACE reads. The sample comprises about 260,000 distinct CDR3 sequences, more than 20% of which are singletons, and roughly 0.6% rests with the top ten. Sequenced sample: blood, either unsorted or a sorted T cell fraction (not recorded which). Source of these receptors: a male donor with ankylosing spondylitis or in good health (not recorded which).

This clonotype was detected a few times. This chain connects TRBV6-1 to TRBJ2-1, with TRBD2 identical over 8 bases. The V gene end was trimmed by 4 bases and the J gene end by 3 bases; junction bases not matched to a gene: 8. This CDR3 is 16 amino acids long. Germline-derived CDR1 and CDR2 are MNHNS and SASEGT. The CDR3 region is CASSALAGGIYNEQFF. Written as DNA, the CDR3 is TGTGCCAGCAGTGCCCTCGCGGGGGGAATCTACAATGAGCAGTTCTTC.

J is TRBJ1-1 and V is TRBV5-4; 8 bases line up with TRBD1. CDR3 length: 13 residues. Per the germline V gene, CDR1 is SGHNT and CDR2 is YYREEE (reference sequence). The trim removed 5 bases at V and 5 bases at J, leaving 5 bases unmatched. CDR3 amino acids: CASSSGGWTEAFF. The CDR3 nucleotides are TGTGCCAGCAGTTCAGGGGGCTGGACTGAAGCTTTCTTT.

The chain links TRBV2 to TRBJ1-4; D remains ambiguous. V was trimmed by 5 bases and J by 6 bases, leaving 13 bases between them. From germline, CDR1 is SNHLY and CDR2 FYNNEI. CDR3 length: 14 residues. CDR3 bases: TGTGCCAGCAGTTCCGACCGGCGGTATGAAAAACTGTTTTTT. Translation: CASSSDRRYEKLFF.

This clonotype has a count of ten or more. The genes are TRBV6-5 and TRBJ2-1, with 8 positions matching TRBD2. There are 14 residues in the CDR3. From germline, CDR1 is MNHEY and CDR2 SVGAGI. J gave up 6 bases and V 3 bases, and 4 bases lay outside the gene matches. CDR3 region: CASSYGAGGNEQFF. The CDR3 nucleotides are TGTGCCAGCAGTTATGGGGCGGGGGGCAATGAGCAGTTCTTC.

This clonotype was found many times. The rearrangement joins TRBV29-1 to TRBJ1-3; 8 bases agree with TRBD1. The CDR3 totals 12 residues. V lost 7 bases and J lost 8; bases outside the gene matches: 7. The germline V gene has CDR1 SQVTM and CDR2 ANQGSEA. The CDR3 DNA reads as TGCAGCGCCCAGGACAGGGCTGACACCATATATTTT. Encoded protein: CSAQDRADTIYF. Complete variable domain (other parts from reference TRBV29-1 and TRBJ1-3): SAVISQKPSRDICQRGTSLTIQCQVDSQVTMMFWYRQQPGQSLTLIATANQGSEATYESGFVIDKFPISRPNLTFSTLTVSNMSPEDSSIYLCSAQDRADTIYFGEGSWLTVV.

This clonotype was detected many times. J is TRBJ2-1 and V is TRBV9; 13 nucleotides align to TRBD2. The CDR3 runs 19 residues. CDR1 and CDR2 from the germline V gene are SGDLS and YYNGEE. V was pared by 3 bases and J by 3 bases, with 12 bases of the junction left unmatched. The CDR3 protein is CASSAPGTSGEGGYNEQFF. CDR3 sequence (DNA): TGTGCCAGCAGCGCCCCCGGGACTAGCGGGGAGGGAGGCTACAATGAGCAGTTCTTC.

This clonotype was counted only a few times. This chain uses TRBV20-1 with TRBJ2-2; D is unresolved. In germline, CDR1 is DFQATT, CDR2 SNEGSKA (reference sequence). This CDR3 is built from 15 residues. The V end was cut by 0 bases, the J end by 1 base, with 9 bases between. The CDR3 spells CSARDLRRNTGELFF. The CDR3 DNA reads TGCAGTGCTAGAGATCTAAGACGGAACACCGGGGAGCTGTTTTTT.

This clonotype was found many times. This chain uses TRBV15 with TRBJ2-1, with D possibly being TRBD1 or TRBD2 (5 bases each). The V end lost 4 bases, the J end lost 5 bases, and 18 bases lay between the germline ends. There are 16 residues in the CDR3. Germline lookup yields CDR1 LNHNV and CDR2 YYDKDF (reference sequence). The CDR3 region is CATSKRGATDDNEQFF. Here the CDR3 DNA reads TGTGCCACCAGCAAGAGGGGAGCCACCGATGACAATGAGCAGTTCTTC. Looking up the rest from reference TRBV15 and TRBJ2-1 gives the full variable domain: DAMVIQNPRYQVTQFGKPVTLSCSQTLNHNVMYWYQQKSSQAPKLLFHYYDKDFNNEADTPDNFQSRRPNTSFCFLDIRSPGLGDTAMYLCATSKRGATDDNEQFFGPGTRLTVL.

V is TRBV15 and J is TRBJ2-3, with D possibly matching TRBD2 (7 bases). Trimming shortened V by 8 bases and J by 4 bases, and 16 bases separated the two germline ends. Germline CDR1 reads LNHNV; CDR2 reads YYDKDF (reference sequence). The CDR3 spans 14 residues. CDR3 in amino acids: CATGLGGRADTQYF. In DNA, the CDR3 is TGTGCCACCGGCCTGGGGGGGCGGGCAGATACGCAGTATTTT.

There are many counts of this clonotype. The V and J genes are TRBV4-1 and TRBJ2-6, with TRBD2 as a possible D gene (5 bases). This CDR3 is built from 16 residues. Deletions cut 0 bases from V and 4 bases from J, with 10 bases between. Looked up from germline, CDR1 is MGHRA and CDR2 is YSYEKL. CDR3 sequence reads: CASSQEGPGGANVLTF. CDR3 in DNA: TGCGCCAGCAGCCAAGAAGGACCGGGGGGGGCCAACGTCCTGACTTTC.